This is a list of T cell receptor beta chains from one sample in a study of T cells in localized non-small cell lung cancer. Assay used: immunoSEQ multiplex PCR; TCRdb lists only in-frame clones, some missing. The sample includes 1,500 to 2,000 clones, around 24% of them seen just once. This sample comprised normal lung tissue next to the tumor, obtained before any cancer treatment. The receptors derive from a female donor older than 55 with stage I lung adenocarcinoma. The conserved cysteine and the conserved F or W are not part of the CDR3 here. Fields, in order: CDR3 length, V gene, CDR3 protein.

>14|TRBV9
ASSVDGIAGSQPQH
>13|TRBV29-1
SVGGQGGDTGELF
>13|TRBV14
ASSPLGSGANVLT
>14|TRBV19
ASSRAAAVSTDTQY
>14|TRBV14
ASSQGRQGVSYEQY
>9|TRBV6-7
ASSLGTEAF
>13|TRBV28
ASSFDWGAPYGYT
>13|TRBV28
ASSGTSGSTDTQY
>17|TRBV11-3
ASSQYRTQEGSYNSPLH
>14|TRBV11-3
ASSLVGTGVSQPQH
>16|TRBV11-3
ASSRLEGAGQGNGGYT
>12|TRBV6-8
ASSPTGENYGYT
>10|TRBV10-2
ASSESVFEAF
>13|TRBV25-1
ASSAQGEGNQPQH
>10|TRBV29-1
SVGQGNTEAF
>13|TRBV15
ATSRDTQGSYGYT
>12|TRBV11-3
ASGLQGAGNTIY
>14|TRBV11-3
ASSPPPGQGHYGYT
>14|TRBV6-8
ASSGDRGQANEKLF
>11|TRBV7-2
ASSMDTYQPQH
>12|TRBV14
ASSPMAGSYSIV
>17|TRBV14
ASSQLASGGAYLRDEQF
>13|TRBV11-3
ASSMTSGSGYEQY
>15|TRBV15
ATSRDRRAVAGETQY
>13|TRBV11-3
ASSLEGGANYGYT
>12|TRBV19
ASSMGTELYGYT
>12|TRBV11-3
ASSQQGTRTEAF
>14|TRBV5-1
ASSPLGGGVNTEAF
>12|TRBV11-3
ASSHSGKNTEAF
>12|TRBV18
ASSRSGDQETQY
>12|TRBV11-3
ASSFTGLGTEAF
>13|TRBV18
ASSPLADSGNTIY
>12|TRBV29-1
SVRDRAGNQPQH
>12|TRBV9
ASSGDSGGQPQH
>12|TRBV11-3
ASSLVGGSGKLF
>13|TRBV11-3
ASSLYRDRVTEAF
>11|TRBV30
AWREQGFTEAF
>15|TRBV4-1
ASSREQGALGYNEQF
>16|TRBV30
AWDRGQGARTGNQPQH
>12|TRBV11-3
ASSYGTENEKLF
>12|TRBV29-1
SVRDRGGYTEAF
>10|TRBV29-1
SVEGGNDGYT
>14|TRBV4-1
ASSRSEASGGETQY
>12|TRBV6-8
ASSYSGQTYGYT
>11|TRBV9
ASSQDREGGYT
>12|TRBV18
ASSATGAGNTIY
>15|TRBV14
ASSQDLPGTGANVLT
>13|TRBV6-8
ASNPAGTGITEAF
>12|TRBV11-3
ASSPRTGNYGYT
>16|TRBV18
ASSLGNKQQGPSYEQY
>13|TRBV28
ASTQGGGNIDGYT
>14|TRBV5-1
ASSFTGLQSGNEQF
>13|TRBV4-1
ASSQALAAEYEQY
>10|TRBV10-2
ASKIPGQFQY